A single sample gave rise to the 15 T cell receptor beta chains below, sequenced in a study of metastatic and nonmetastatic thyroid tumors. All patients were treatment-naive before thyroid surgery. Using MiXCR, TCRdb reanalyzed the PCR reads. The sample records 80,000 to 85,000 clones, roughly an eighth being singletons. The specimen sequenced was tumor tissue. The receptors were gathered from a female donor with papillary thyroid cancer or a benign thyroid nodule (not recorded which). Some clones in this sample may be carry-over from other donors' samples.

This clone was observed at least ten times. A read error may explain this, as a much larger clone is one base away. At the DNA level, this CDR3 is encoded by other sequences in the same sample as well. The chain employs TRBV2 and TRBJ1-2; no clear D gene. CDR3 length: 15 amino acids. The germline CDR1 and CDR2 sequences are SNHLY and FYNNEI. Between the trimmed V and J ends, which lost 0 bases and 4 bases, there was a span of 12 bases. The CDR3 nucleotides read TGTGCCAGCAGTGAAGCGCGGCGAGCGATCTATGGCTACACCTTC. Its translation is CASSEARRAIYGYTF.

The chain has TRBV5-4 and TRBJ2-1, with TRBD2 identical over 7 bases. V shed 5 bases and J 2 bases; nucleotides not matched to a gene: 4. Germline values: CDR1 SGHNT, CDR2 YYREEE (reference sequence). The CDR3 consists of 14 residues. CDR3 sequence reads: CASRREKTYNEQFF. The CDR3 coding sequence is TGTGCCAGCAGGCGGGAGAAGACCTACAATGAGCAGTTCTTC. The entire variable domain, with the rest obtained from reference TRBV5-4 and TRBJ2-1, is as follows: ETGVTQSPTHLIKTRGQQVTLRCSSQSGHNTVSWYQQALGQGPQFIFQYYREEENGRGNFPPRFSGLQFPNYSSELNVNALELDDSALYLCASRREKTYNEQFFGPGTRLTVL.

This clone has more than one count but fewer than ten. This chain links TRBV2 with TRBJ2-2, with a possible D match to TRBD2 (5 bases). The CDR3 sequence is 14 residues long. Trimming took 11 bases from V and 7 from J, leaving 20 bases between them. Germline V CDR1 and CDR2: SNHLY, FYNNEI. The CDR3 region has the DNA TGTGCCCAAGGAAAGCTGGAGAGGGACGGGGAGCTGTTTTTT. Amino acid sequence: CAQGKLERDGELFF.

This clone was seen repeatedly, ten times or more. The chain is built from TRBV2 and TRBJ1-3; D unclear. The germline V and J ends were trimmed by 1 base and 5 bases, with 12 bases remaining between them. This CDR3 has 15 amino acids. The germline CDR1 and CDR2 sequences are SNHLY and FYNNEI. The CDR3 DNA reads TGTGCCAGCAGTGAAGTCTGGGCAGCCCGAAACACCATATATTTT. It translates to CASSEVWAARNTIYF.

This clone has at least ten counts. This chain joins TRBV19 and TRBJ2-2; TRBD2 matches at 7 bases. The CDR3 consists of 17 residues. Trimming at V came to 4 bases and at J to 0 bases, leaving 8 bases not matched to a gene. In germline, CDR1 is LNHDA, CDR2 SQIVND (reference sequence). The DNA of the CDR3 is TGTGCCAGTAGTAAGGCTAGCGGAGGCTCGAACACCGGGGAGCTGTTTTTT. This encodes CASSKASGGSNTGELFF.

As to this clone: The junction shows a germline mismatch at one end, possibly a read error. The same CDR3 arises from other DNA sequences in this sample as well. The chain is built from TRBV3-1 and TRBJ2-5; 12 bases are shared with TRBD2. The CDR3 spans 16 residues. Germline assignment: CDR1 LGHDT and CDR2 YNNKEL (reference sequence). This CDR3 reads CASSQWTSGEQETQYF. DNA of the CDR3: TGTGCTAGCAGCCAATGGACTAGCGGGGAACAAGAGACCCAGTACTTC.

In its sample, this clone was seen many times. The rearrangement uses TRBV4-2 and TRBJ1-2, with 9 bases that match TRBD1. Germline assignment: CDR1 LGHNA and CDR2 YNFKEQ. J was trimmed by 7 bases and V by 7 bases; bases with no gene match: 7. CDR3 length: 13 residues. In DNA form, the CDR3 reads TGTGCCAGCACCGGGACAGGGTACTTTGGCTACACCTTC. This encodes CASTGTGYFGYTF.

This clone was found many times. The CDR3 is CASRSGSGDTGELFF. The CDR3 DNA reads as TGCGCCAGCAGGAGCGGGAGTGGAGACACCGGGGAGCTGTTTTTT. This sequence joins TRBV5-1 and TRBJ2-2, with TRBD2 matching over 8 bases. CDR1 is SGHRS and CDR2 is YFSETQ in the germline V gene. The CDR3 spans 15 residues. V lost 5 bases and J lost 3; bases outside the gene matches: 6. Full variable domain (remainder filled in from reference TRBV5-1 and TRBJ2-2): KAGVTQTPRYLIKTRGQQVTLSCSPISGHRSVSWYQQTPGQGLQFLFEYFSETQRNKGNFPGRFSGRQFSNSRSEMNVSTLELGDSALYLCASRSGSGDTGELFFGEGSRLTVL.

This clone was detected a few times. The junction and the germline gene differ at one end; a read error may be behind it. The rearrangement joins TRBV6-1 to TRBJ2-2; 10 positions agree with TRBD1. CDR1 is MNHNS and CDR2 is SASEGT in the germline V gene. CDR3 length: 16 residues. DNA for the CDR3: TGTGCCAGCAGTCGCCCCGGGACAGGGGCCCCCGGGGAGATGCTTTTT. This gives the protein CASSRPGTGAPGEMLF.

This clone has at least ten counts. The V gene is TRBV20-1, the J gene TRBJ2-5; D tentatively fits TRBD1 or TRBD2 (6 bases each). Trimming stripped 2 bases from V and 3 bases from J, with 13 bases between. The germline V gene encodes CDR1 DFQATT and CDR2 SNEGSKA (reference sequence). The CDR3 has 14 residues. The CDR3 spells CSARSEGGKETQYF. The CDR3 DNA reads TGCAGTGCTAGATCTGAGGGGGGAAAAGAGACCCAGTACTTC.

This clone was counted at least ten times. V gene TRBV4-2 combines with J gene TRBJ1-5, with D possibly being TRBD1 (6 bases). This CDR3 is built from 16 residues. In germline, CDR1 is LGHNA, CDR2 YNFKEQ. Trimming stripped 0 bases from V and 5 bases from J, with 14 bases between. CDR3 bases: TGTGCCAGCAGCCAAGAACCAGAGGGGGTCCATCAGCCCCAGCATTTT. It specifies CASSQEPEGVHQPQHF.

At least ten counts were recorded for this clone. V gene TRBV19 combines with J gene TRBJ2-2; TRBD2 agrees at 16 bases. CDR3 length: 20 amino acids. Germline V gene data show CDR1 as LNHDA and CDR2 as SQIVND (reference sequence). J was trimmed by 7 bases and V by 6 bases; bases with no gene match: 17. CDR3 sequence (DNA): TGTGCCAGTAGGACCCGGGGACCCGGGACTAGCGGGAGGGTTGACGGGGAGCTGTTTTTT. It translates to CASRTRGPGTSGRVDGELFF.

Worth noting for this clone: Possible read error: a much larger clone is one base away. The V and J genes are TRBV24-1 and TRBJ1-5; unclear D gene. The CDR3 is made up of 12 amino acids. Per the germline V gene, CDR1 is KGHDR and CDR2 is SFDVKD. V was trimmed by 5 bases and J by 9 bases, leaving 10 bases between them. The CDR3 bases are TGTGCCACCAGTGCGGGTCCGGTGCCCCAGCATTTT. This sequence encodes CATSAGPVPQHF.

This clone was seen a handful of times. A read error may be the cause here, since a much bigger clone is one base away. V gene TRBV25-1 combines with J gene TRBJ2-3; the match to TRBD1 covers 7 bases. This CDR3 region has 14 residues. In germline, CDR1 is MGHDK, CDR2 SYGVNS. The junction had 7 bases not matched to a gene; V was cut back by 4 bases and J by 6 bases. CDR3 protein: CASSVTTGVDTQYF. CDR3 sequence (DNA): TGTGCCAGCAGTGTAACTACAGGGGTTGATACGCAGTATTTT.

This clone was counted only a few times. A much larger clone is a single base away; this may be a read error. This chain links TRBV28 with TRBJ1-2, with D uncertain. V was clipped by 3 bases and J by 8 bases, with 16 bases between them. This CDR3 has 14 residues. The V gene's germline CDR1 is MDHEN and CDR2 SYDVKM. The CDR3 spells CASSLGNPSGGYTF. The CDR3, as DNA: TGTGCCAGCAGTTTGGGCAACCCGAGTGGGGGCTACACCTTC.